This TCR beta chain was obtained from a study of cytomegalovirus exposure and HLA in healthy donors. General observations from the study: In a later analysis, at a false discovery rate of 0.05, roughly 16,000 TCR beta sequences matched HLA alleles.

This clone was observed once. Its antigen is undetermined. A multiplex PCR was run with 60 Vbeta primers and 13 Jbeta primers. Some clones are missing from TCRdb's copy, which holds only in-frame ones; the method was immunoSEQ multiplex PCR. The sample holds about 84,000 clones, just under 80% seen once. V trimming: 4 bases; J trimming: 9 bases; junction bases outside the gene matches: 10. The germline gives CDR1 LNHDA, CDR2 SQIVND (reference sequence). This CDR3 spans 16 amino acids. This TCR derives from a male donor in good health and CMV-seropositive. Sequenced material: PBMCs. The chain links TRBV19 to TRBJ2-1; TRBD1 agrees at 12 bases. CDR3 in amino acids: CASSKGPGQGASEQFF. As DNA, the CDR3 is TGTGCCAGTAGTAAAGGACCGGGACAGGGGGCTAGTGAGCAGTTCTTC.